The 25 T cell receptor beta chains below come from one sample, sequenced in a study of cytomegalovirus exposure and HLA in healthy donors. The PCR used 60 Vbeta and 13 Jbeta primers. Assay: immunoSEQ multiplex PCR; the TCRdb copy retains only in-frame clones and omits some. This table holds about 180,000 clones, about 77% found once. The source material was PBMCs. All receptors come from a man aged 25-40 years in good health and CMV-seronegative.

The genes are TRBV30 and TRBJ1-5, with TRBD1 matching 9 bases. CDR3 size: 14 residues. The germline CDR1 and CDR2 sequences are GTSNPN and SVGIG (reference sequence). After removal of 2 bases from V and 7 bases from J, the junction contained 6 bases not matched to a gene. The CDR3 DNA sequence: TGTGCCTGGAGTTCGGACAGGGGAGGGCAGCCCCAGCATTTT. It codes for CAWSSDRGGQPQHF.

This sequence joins TRBV6-1 and TRBJ1-2, with 10 bases lining up with TRBD1. CDR1 and CDR2 (germline): MNHNS, SASEGT. V shed 1 base, J shed 4 bases, and the junction held 6 bases outside the gene matches. The CDR3 totals 16 residues. The CDR3, as DNA: TGTGCCAGCAGTGAAGTTATGGGACAGGGGATCTATGGCTACACCTTC. Protein product: CASSEVMGQGIYGYTF.

The chain carries TRBV9 and TRBJ2-1, with D maybe TRBD2 (6 bases). Trimming cost V 6 bases and J 2 bases, with 15 bases left between them. From germline, CDR1 is SGDLS and CDR2 YYNGEE. This CDR3 contains 15 residues. CDR3: CASNPTGEPYNEQFF. The CDR3 nucleotides read TGTGCCAGCAATCCAACGGGGGAGCCCTACAATGAGCAGTTCTTC. Full variable domain (rest looked up from reference TRBV9 and TRBJ2-1): DSGVTQTPKHLITATGQRVTLRCSPRSGDLSVYWYQQSLDQGLQFLIQYYNGEERAKGNILERFSAQQFPDLHSELNLSSLELGDSALYFCASNPTGEPYNEQFFGPGTRLTVL.

This clone was recorded only once. This chain links TRBV13 with TRBJ2-7, with a possible D match to TRBD2 (7 bases). Trimming stripped 5 bases from V and 2 bases from J, with 16 bases between. Per the germline V gene, CDR1 is PRHDT and CDR2 is FYEKMQ (reference sequence). The CDR3 totals 15 residues. The CDR3 bases are TGTGCCAGCAGCGAAGGGGGGGGGTTCCCCTACGAGCAGTACTTC. Its translation: CASSEGGGFPYEQYF.

The chain joins TRBV7-2 to TRBJ2-2; 8 bases agree with TRBD2. V dropped 5 bases and J dropped 1; count of bases not matched to a gene: 6. Germline V gene lookup returns CDR1 SGHTA and CDR2 FQGNSA. There are 16 residues in the CDR3. This CDR3 is CASSPRAGGNTGELFF. In DNA form, the CDR3 reads TGTGCCAGCAGCCCTCGGGCGGGGGGGAACACCGGGGAGCTGTTTTTT.

The gene calls are TRBV5-4 and TRBJ1-2; D possibly corresponds to TRBD1 (5 bases). Trimming shortened V by 4 bases and J by 0 bases, and 13 bases separated the two germline ends. Germline V CDR1 and CDR2: SGHNT, YYREEE (reference sequence). This CDR3 comprises 15 residues. Written as DNA, the CDR3 is TGTGCCAGCAGCAATCCGGGACTAGCTAACTATGGCTACACCTTC. This translates into CASSNPGLANYGYTF.

V gene TRBV4-1 combines with J gene TRBJ2-7; 8 bases are shared with TRBD1. Germline V gene data show CDR1 as MGHRA and CDR2 as YSYEKL. The trim removed 3 bases at V and 4 bases at J, leaving 8 bases unmatched. The CDR3 is 15 amino acids. CDR3 in amino acids: CASSHTGTGIYEQYF. DNA of the CDR3: TGCGCCAGCAGCCACACCGGGACAGGAATTTACGAGCAGTACTTC.

The chain joins TRBV29-1 to TRBJ2-5; D may be TRBD2 (5 bases). This CDR3 spans 14 amino acids. The germline gives CDR1 SQVTM, CDR2 ANQGSEA. Trimming shortened V by 5 bases and J by 3 bases, and 16 bases separated the two germline ends. The chain's CDR3 is CSVSGVAREETQYF. CDR3 DNA: TGCAGCGTTTCTGGAGTAGCGAGGGAAGAGACCCAGTACTTC.

J is TRBJ2-7 and V is TRBV10-1, with TRBD2 matching over 12 bases. This CDR3 contains 16 residues. Germline trimming cut 5 bases from V and 2 bases from J; bases unmatched to any gene: 7. Per the germline V gene, CDR1 is WNHNN and CDR2 is SYGVQD (reference sequence). The CDR3 region has the DNA TGCGCCAGCAGTCCCGGTGGACTAGCGGGAACCTACGAGCAGTACTTC. Its protein is CASSPGGLAGTYEQYF.

V and J are TRBV7-3 and TRBJ2-7; D may be TRBD2 (7 bases). The ends were cut back, 2 bases at V and 4 bases at J, with 15 bases in the middle. There are 15 residues in the CDR3. The germline V gene encodes CDR1 SGHTA and CDR2 FQGTGA. The CDR3 here is CASSLGGAGAYEQYF. In nucleotides, the CDR3 is TGTGCCAGCAGCTTAGGGGGGGCTGGAGCTTACGAGCAGTACTTC.

The CDR3 is CASSPRGIVYEQYF. DNA for the CDR3: TGTGCCAGCAGCCCACGAGGAATTGTCTACGAGCAGTACTTC. The chain uses TRBV7-8 and TRBJ2-7; no firm D call. CDR3 size: 14 residues. Germline V gives CDR1 SGHVS, CDR2 FQNEAQ. Trimming took 5 bases from V and 3 from J, leaving 14 bases between them.

The chain carries TRBV30 and TRBJ1-5; 9 bases fit TRBD1. The CDR3 totals 13 residues. The V and J ends lost 1 base and 6 bases, in that order; junction bases with no gene match: 1. Germline V gene sequence: CDR1 GTSNPN, CDR2 SVGIG (reference sequence). CDR3 bases: TGTGCCTGGAGTGGGGACAGGGCTCAGCCCCAGCATTTT. This codes for CAWSGDRAQPQHF. The full variable domain, in which reference TRBV30 and TRBJ1-5 provide the parts outside the CDR3, is SQTIHQWPATLVQPVGSPLSLECTVEGTSNPNLYWYRQAAGRGLQLLFYSVGIGQISSEVPQNLSASRPQDRQFILSSKKLLLSDSGFYLCAWSGDRAQPQHFGDGTRLSIL.

This sequence joins TRBV27 and TRBJ2-7; TRBD2 agrees at 8 bases. The germline gives CDR1 MNHEY, CDR2 SMNVEV (reference sequence). The CDR3 consists of 15 residues. V dropped 5 bases and J dropped 4; count of bases not matched to a gene: 10. The chain's CDR3 is CASSPSFGRVYEQYF. The CDR3 DNA reads TGTGCCAGCAGTCCCTCTTTCGGGAGGGTTTACGAGCAGTACTTC.

This chain uses TRBV28 with TRBJ1-5; D might be TRBD1 (6 bases). V lost 6 bases and J lost 0, with 9 bases in between. Germline loops: CDR1 MDHEN, CDR2 SYDVKM. This CDR3 contains 14 residues. The CDR3 is CASSQTGSNQPQHF. CDR3 bases: TGTGCCAGCAGCCAGACAGGTAGCAATCAGCCCCAGCATTTT. Supplemented by reference TRBV28 and TRBJ1-5, the full variable domain reads DVKVTQSSRYLVKRTGEKVFLECVQDMDHENMFWYRQDPGLGLRLIYFSYDVKMKEKGDIPEGYSVSREKKERFSLILESASTNQTSMYLCASSQTGSNQPQHFGDGTRLSIL.

The chain has TRBV5-1 and TRBJ2-1; TRBD2 matches 15 bases. V lost 1 base to trimming and J lost 2 bases; unmatched junction nucleotides: 4. This CDR3 comprises 18 residues. Germline V gene data show CDR1 as SGHRS and CDR2 as YFSETQ. CDR3 nucleotides: TGCGCCAGCAGCTTGAGGGGGACTAGCGGGGGGACCTACAATGAGCAGTTCTTC. It encodes CASSLRGTSGGTYNEQFF.

The rearrangement links TRBV4-3 to TRBJ2-7; 8 bases align to TRBD2. Germline CDR1 LGHNA, CDR2 YSLEER. The CDR3 totals 17 residues. The V and J ends lost 1 base and 2 bases, in that order; junction bases with no gene match: 10. The CDR3 DNA follows: TGCGCCAGCAGCCAAGCTCCGGGGGGGCGGAATCCCTACGAGCAGTACTTC. Translation: CASSQAPGGRNPYEQYF.

The chain combines TRBV6-6 with TRBJ2-1; a weak D match, TRBD1 (5 bases). The length of the CDR3 is 12 residues. The V end was cut by 8 bases, the J end by 8 bases, with 13 bases between. CDR1 and CDR2 from the germline V gene are MNHNY and SVGAGI (reference sequence). The CDR3: CASVFRVYEQFF. The CDR3 nucleotides read TGTGCCAGCGTTTTCAGGGTTTATGAGCAGTTCTTC.

This clone was observed a single time. The CDR3 reads CASSPARSYNEQFF. The DNA of the CDR3 is TGTGCCAGCAGCCCCGCTAGGTCCTACAATGAGCAGTTCTTC. V gene TRBV7-2 combines with J gene TRBJ2-1; no definite D call. Germline V gene lookup returns CDR1 SGHTA and CDR2 FQGNSA. Trimming removed 5 bases from V and 1 base from J, with 9 bases in between. The length of the CDR3 is 14 residues.

The chain links TRBV6-5 to TRBJ2-2; possible D gene TRBD1, 5 bases. The germline CDR1 and CDR2 sequences are MNHEY and SVGAGI. There are 15 residues in the CDR3. V lost 8 bases and J 0 bases, leaving 13 bases between the germline ends. CDR3 in amino acids: CASGAQVANTGELFF. Here the CDR3 DNA reads TGTGCCAGCGGGGCACAGGTTGCGAACACCGGGGAGCTGTTTTTT.

The chain recombines TRBV7-2 with TRBJ1-5; D not certain. Per the germline V gene, CDR1 is SGHTA and CDR2 is FQGNSA. With 5 bases removed from V and 7 bases from J, the gap between germline ends came to 15 bases. This CDR3 region has 14 residues. The CDR3: CASSAQVSGQPQHF. The CDR3 nucleotides are TGTGCCAGCAGCGCGCAGGTTTCGGGGCAGCCCCAGCATTTT.

The table lists this clone with a few counts. V usage is TRBV4-3 and J usage is TRBJ2-7; the match to TRBD2 covers 8 bases. The J segment lost 6 bases and the V segment lost 2 bases, leaving 6 bases of the junction unmatched. Germline values: CDR1 LGHNA, CDR2 YSLEER. The CDR3 length is 14 residues. The CDR3 sequence: CASSQTTGGSEQYF. The CDR3 DNA follows: TGCGCCAGCAGCCAAACCACGGGAGGGAGCGAGCAGTACTTC.

This clone came up a few times. The V and J genes are TRBV6-5 and TRBJ1-1, with TRBD1 matching 8 bases. From germline, CDR1 is MNHEY and CDR2 SVGAGI. CDR3 size: 15 residues. After removal of 4 bases from V and 10 bases from J, the junction contained 14 bases not matched to a gene. The CDR3 sequence is CASSSSQGATQSAFF. The CDR3 nucleotides read TGTGCCAGCAGTTCGTCCCAGGGGGCGACCCAGTCAGCTTTCTTT.

V usage is TRBV30 and J usage is TRBJ2-1; D is unresolved. Germline V gene data show CDR1 as GTSNPN and CDR2 as SVGIG (reference sequence). The V and J ends lost 0 bases and 7 bases respectively, with 10 bases between them. The CDR3 runs to 13 residues. CDR3 nucleotide sequence: TGTGCCTGGAGTGTCTTACTGCGGAATGAGCAGTTCTTC. Its translation is CAWSVLLRNEQFF. The full variable domain, rest sourced from reference TRBV30 and TRBJ2-1, is SQTIHQWPATLVQPVGSPLSLECTVEGTSNPNLYWYRQAAGRGLQLLFYSVGIGQISSEVPQNLSASRPQDRQFILSSKKLLLSDSGFYLCAWSVLLRNEQFFGPGTRLTVL.

In this sample, this clone turned up once. V gene TRBV21-1 combines with J gene TRBJ1-5; the DNA was not compared with TRBD1, the D call given in the table. TRBV21-1 is designated a pseudogene. The CDR3 has 18 residues. The CDR3 sequence: CASSKLTGTLRSNQPQHF. CDR3 nucleotide sequence: TGTGCCAGCAGCAAATTGACAGGCACCTTACGTAGCAATCAGCCCCAGCATTTT.

This chain connects TRBV28 to TRBJ2-5; tentatively, D is TRBD2 (6 bases). The DNA end favors TRBJ2-7, so the J call may be wrong. This CDR3 region has 14 residues. Looked up from germline, CDR1 is MDHEN and CDR2 is SYDVKM. The CDR3 is CASSTGTWSPEQYF. The CDR3 DNA sequence: TGTGCCAGCAGCACCGGGACTTGGTCCCCCGAGCAGTACTTC.